The 3 T cell receptor beta chains in this list originate from one sample, sequenced in a study of T cells expressing NK-cell markers. TCRdb re-called the 5' RACE reads and shows each CDR3 protein once, DNA omitted. This table holds about 160,000 distinct CDR3 sequences. Sequencing used blood T cells: a sorted CD56 or NKG2C T cell subset, CD4+ or CD8+ T cells, or bulk PBMC T cells (not recorded which). These receptor sequences come from a woman between 18 and 75 years old in good health.

This sequence joins TRBV28 and TRBJ1-4. The CDR3 spans 14 residues. The germline CDR1 and CDR2 sequences are MDHEN and SYDVKM. CDR3: CASSLGPQDEKLFF. Combining the CDR3 with reference TRBV28 and TRBJ1-4 gives the whole variable domain DVKVTQSSRYLVKRTGEKVFLECVQDMDHENMFWYRQDPGLGLRLIYFSYDVKMKEKGDIPEGYSVSREKKERFSLILESASTNQTSMYLCASSLGPQDEKLFFGSGTQLSVL.

V usage is TRBV6-2 or TRBV6-3 and J usage is TRBJ2-3. CDR3 size: 15 residues. Germline-derived CDR1 and CDR2 are MNHEY and SVGEGT. CDR3 amino acids: CASSYSSSDTDTQYF.

The rearrangement joins TRBV20-1 to TRBJ2-3. Germline V gene data show CDR1 as DFQATT and CDR2 as SNEGSKA (reference sequence). The CDR3 loop spans 13 amino acids. The CDR3 here is CSAPKTFTDTQYF.